These 24 T cell receptor beta chains came from one sample sequenced in a study of Ad26.COV2.S vaccination and SARS-CoV-2 variants. Sequencing was performed with immunoSEQ multiplex PCR; in TCRdb, only in-frame clones are kept and a portion is missing. The table lists approximately 450,000 clones, 75% to 95% of them singletons. This sample's treatment: around 19 received Ad26.COV2.S at low or high dose, single or two shots; roughly five received placebo; per-sample allocation not given. Sampling took place 63 days after the first vaccine or placebo injection. The material was peripheral blood, obtained in a trial of Ad26.COV2.S vaccine versus placebo. The source of these receptors is a person between 18 and 60 years old who received the Ad26.COV2.S COVID-19 vaccine or a placebo.

The chain joins TRBV7-2 to TRBJ2-1; TRBD2 matches 10 bases. The V and J ends lost 8 bases and 6 bases, in that order; junction bases with no gene match: 10. The CDR3 covers 15 residues. CDR1 is SGHTA, CDR2 FQGNSA, per germline. In DNA form, the CDR3 reads TGTGCCAGCGGTCGAGCGGGAGGGTGGGGCAATGAGCAGTTCTTC. Translated, it gives CASGRAGGWGNEQFF. Full variable domain (rest looked up from reference TRBV7-2 and TRBJ2-1): GAGVSQSPSNKVTEKGKDVELRCDPISGHTALYWYRQSLGQGLEFLIYFQGNSAPDKSGLPSDRFSAERTGGSVSTLTIQRTQQEDSAVYLCASGRAGGWGNEQFFGPGTRLTVL.

V usage is TRBV20-1 and J usage is TRBJ2-1; D is ambiguous. V was clipped by 3 bases and J by 2 bases, with 14 bases between them. Germline-derived CDR1 and CDR2 are DFQATT and SNEGSKA (reference sequence). This CDR3 has 15 amino acids. CDR3 bases: TGCAGTGCTAGTCCCCGTCTAGATCCCTACAATGAGCAGTTCTTC. Translation gives CSASPRLDPYNEQFF.

On this clone: The sample carries other DNA sequences with the same CDR3. The rearrangement links TRBV7-2 to TRBJ1-4, with D perhaps matching TRBD1 (5 bases). The CDR3 runs 14 residues. Germline CDR1 is SGHTA and CDR2 is FQGNSA. Between the trimmed V and J ends, which lost 1 base and 2 bases, there was a span of 5 bases. The DNA for the CDR3 is TGTGCCAGCAGCTTAGGGGGGACTAATGAAAAACTGTTTTTT. It specifies CASSLGGTNEKLFF.

V usage is TRBV27 and J usage is TRBJ2-2; 10 nucleotides align to TRBD1. Per the germline V gene, CDR1 is MNHEY and CDR2 is SMNVEV (reference sequence). CDR3 size: 15 residues. V dropped 5 bases and J dropped 4; count of bases not matched to a gene: 4. In DNA form, the CDR3 reads TGTGCCAGCAGTGCGACAGGGGGCCTCACCGGGGAGCTGTTTTTT. Translation gives CASSATGGLTGELFF.

The count of this clone is one. The chain is built from TRBV29-1 and TRBJ2-7; 10 bases match TRBD1. In germline, CDR1 is SQVTM, CDR2 ANQGSEA. Trimming took 3 bases from V and 5 from J; bases not matched to a gene: 10. The CDR3 consists of 15 residues. The CDR3 here is CSVDGTGVRDDEQYF. CDR3 DNA sequence: TGCAGCGTTGACGGGACAGGGGTTCGGGATGACGAGCAGTACTTC.

V usage is TRBV29-1 and J usage is TRBJ2-5, with 9 positions matching TRBD2. This CDR3 region has 14 residues. The germline V gene has CDR1 SQVTM and CDR2 ANQGSEA. V lost 6 bases to trimming and J lost 1 base; unmatched junction nucleotides: 6. DNA for the CDR3: TGCAGCGTGACTAGCGGAGTATCCCAAGAGACCCAGTACTTC. Translating gives CSVTSGVSQETQYF.

The CDR3 here is CASSPLQPRWQKSYNEQFF. CDR3 nucleotide sequence: TGTGCCAGCTCACCTTTACAGCCTAGATGGCAGAAATCCTACAATGAGCAGTTCTTC. This sequence joins TRBV18 and TRBJ2-1; unclear D gene. V lost 3 bases and J 1 base, leaving 22 bases between the germline ends. CDR1 and CDR2 from the germline V gene are KGHSH and LQKENI. The CDR3 has 19 amino acids.

This rearrangement joins TRBV6-5 to TRBJ2-7; weak D call: TRBD1 (6 bases). The CDR3 consists of 15 residues. V was shortened by 0 bases and J by 2 bases, with 11 bases between the two germline ends. Germline V gene data show CDR1 as MNHEY and CDR2 as SVGAGI. CDR3 DNA sequence: TGTGCCAGCAGTTACTCCGGGACAAGACCCTACGAGCAGTACTTC. Encoded protein: CASSYSGTRPYEQYF.

J is TRBJ1-2 and V is TRBV15; TRBD1 is a possible D gene (6 bases). Looked up from germline, CDR1 is LNHNV and CDR2 is YYDKDF (reference sequence). Trimming left V 1 base short and J 10 bases short, with 13 bases between. This CDR3 region has 13 residues. CDR3: CATSRGGTPFYTF. CDR3 sequence (DNA): TGTGCCACCAGCAGAGGTGGGACACCATTCTACACCTTC.

The V call is TRBV7-9, the J call TRBJ2-7; no reliable D call. The CDR3 totals 12 residues. Germline values: CDR1 SEHNR, CDR2 FQNEAQ (reference sequence). Trimming shortened V by 4 bases and J by 2 bases, and 6 bases separated the two germline ends. The CDR3 sequence is CASSWQTYEQYF. The DNA of the CDR3 is TGTGCCAGCAGCTGGCAGACCTACGAGCAGTACTTC.

The gene calls are TRBV3-1 (or the pseudogene TRBV3-2) and TRBJ2-7, with TRBD1 as a possible D gene (5 bases). Trimming left V 1 base short and J 5 bases short, with 12 bases between. Germline CDR1 LGHDT, CDR2 YNNKEL (reference sequence). This CDR3 region has 14 residues. This CDR3 is CASSQGQNSNEQYF. DNA of the CDR3: TGTGCCAGCAGCCAAGGACAGAATTCCAACGAGCAGTACTTC.

The chain combines TRBV5-1 with TRBJ2-2; D assignment may be TRBD1 or TRBD2 (6 bases each). CDR1 is SGHRS, CDR2 YFSETQ, per germline. The germline V and J ends were trimmed by 4 bases and 4 bases, with 17 bases remaining between them. This CDR3 contains 16 residues. CDR3 in DNA: TGCGCCAGCAGCCCGAGAGGGGGGCCGGGCACCGGGGAGCTGTTTTTT. Its translation is CASSPRGGPGTGELFF.

The chain links TRBV6-6 to TRBJ2-6, with 9 bases fitting TRBD1. The ends lost 6 bases at V and 6 bases at J; junction bases unmatched: 6. Germline V gives CDR1 MNHNY, CDR2 SVGAGI (reference sequence). This CDR3 region has 15 residues. The CDR3 protein is CASRPQGAEANVLTF. The CDR3 region has the DNA TGTGCCAGCAGACCACAGGGGGCGGAGGCCAACGTCCTGACTTTC.

The chain is built from TRBV6-6 and TRBJ1-1; D unresolved. CDR3 length: 15 residues. Germline-derived CDR1 and CDR2 are MNHNY and SVGAGI (reference sequence). The ends were cut back, 0 bases at V and 1 base at J, with 9 bases in the middle. For the CDR3, the DNA is TGTGCCAGCAGTTACTCGAAGCGTGGGAACACTGAAGCTTTCTTT. It specifies CASSYSKRGNTEAFF.

The gene calls are TRBV30 and TRBJ2-7, with 7 bases aligning to TRBD1. Germline CDR1 and CDR2: GTSNPN and SVGIG (reference sequence). The length of the CDR3 is 13 residues. Trimming removed 3 bases from V and 2 bases from J; junction bases left unmatched: 4. The CDR3 sequence is CAWSPGQTYEQYF. The CDR3 DNA reads TGTGCCTGGAGCCCGGGACAGACCTACGAGCAGTACTTC.

The rearrangement joins TRBV7-9 to TRBJ2-5, with 15 bases that match TRBD2. The CDR3 is made up of 19 amino acids. V lost 5 bases and J lost 5; bases outside the gene matches: 15. CDR1 and CDR2 (germline): SEHNR, FQNEAQ (reference sequence). The CDR3 DNA sequence: TGTGCCAGCAGCCCCCCGGGACTAGCGGGAGGAGGGATTTTGGAGACCCAGTACTTC. Translation gives CASSPPGLAGGGILETQYF.

The chain couples TRBV11-3 to TRBJ2-5; D is tentatively TRBD1 or TRBD2 (5 bases each). CDR1 and CDR2 from the germline V gene are SGHNT and YENEEA. This CDR3 has 15 amino acids. The V end lost 5 bases, the J end lost 5 bases, and 18 bases lay between the germline ends. This chain's CDR3 is CASSQGERDDETQYF. In nucleotides, the CDR3 is TGTGCCAGCAGCCAGGGAGAGCGAGACGATGAGACCCAGTACTTC.

This clone was detected only a few times. This sequence joins TRBV19 and TRBJ2-7, with D possibly being TRBD2 (6 bases). From germline, CDR1 is LNHDA and CDR2 SQIVND (reference sequence). Trimming took 1 base from V and 3 from J, leaving 13 bases between them. The CDR3 contains 15 residues. The CDR3 sequence: CASSIAGRAIYEQYF. CDR3 nucleotides: TGTGCCAGTAGTATAGCCGGGAGAGCGATCTACGAGCAGTACTTC. The whole variable domain, remainder taken from reference TRBV19 and TRBJ2-7, is DGGITQSPKYLFRKEGQNVTLSCEQNLNHDAMYWYRQDPGQGLRLIYYSQIVNDFQKGDIAEGYSVSREKKESFPLTVTSAQKNPTAFYLCASSIAGRAIYEQYFGPGTRLTVT.

In this sample, this clone turned up once. The CDR3 bases are TGTGCCAGCAGTCGGGGGGGGAGTCAGCCCCAGCATTTT. Translating gives CASSRGGSQPQHF. The chain joins TRBV28 to TRBJ1-5, with a tentative D call TRBD1 (5 bases). Germline V gene lookup returns CDR1 MDHEN and CDR2 SYDVKM. V lost 5 bases, J lost 6 bases, and 11 bases lay in between. The CDR3 is made up of 13 amino acids.

The chain uses TRBV7-2 and TRBJ2-2, with 8 bases that match TRBD1. The junction had 9 bases not matched to a gene; V was cut back by 5 bases and J by 13 bases. Germline CDR1 SGHTA, CDR2 FQGNSA. The CDR3 contains 13 residues. CDR3 residues: CASSPGTGGWLFF. CDR3 sequence (DNA): TGTGCCAGCAGCCCTGGGACAGGAGGGTGGCTGTTTTTT.

Of note for this clone: Germline and junction disagree at one end, which may indicate a read error. This chain links TRBV6-5 with TRBJ1-5; D may be TRBD1 (6 bases). In germline, CDR1 is MNHEY, CDR2 SVGAGI. The length of the CDR3 is 15 residues. The CDR3 sequence is CASSYSPGGKQPQHF. CDR3 sequence (DNA): TGTGCCAGCAGTTACTCGCCGGGGGGCAAACAGCCCCAGCATTTT.

DNA of the CDR3: TGTGCCACCAGCATTGGTGTAGGGACAGTTTATGGCTACACCTTC. Translating gives CATSIGVGTVYGYTF. The chain combines TRBV15 with TRBJ1-2; the match to TRBD1 covers 7 bases. After removal of 4 bases from V and 5 bases from J, the junction contained 10 bases not matched to a gene. Per the germline V gene, CDR1 is LNHNV and CDR2 is YYDKDF (reference sequence). This CDR3 spans 15 amino acids.

V and J are TRBV5-1 and TRBJ2-3; tentative D call: TRBD2 (6 bases). The CDR3 has 12 amino acids. Per the germline V gene, CDR1 is SGHRS and CDR2 is YFSETQ. V was trimmed by 7 bases and J by 5 bases, leaving 11 bases between them. In DNA, the CDR3 is TGCGCCAGCCGACTAGGTGGAGATACGCAGTATTTT. Protein: CASRLGGDTQYF.

This clone appeared once. This chain connects TRBV7-9 to TRBJ2-7; D is possibly TRBD1 (6 bases). The CDR3 extends over 14 amino acids. V was trimmed by 5 bases and J by 0 bases, leaving 11 bases between them. Germline V gene sequence: CDR1 SEHNR, CDR2 FQNEAQ (reference sequence). The CDR3 sequence is CASSRQQGSYEQYF. In DNA form, the CDR3 reads TGTGCCAGCAGCCGACAACAGGGCTCCTACGAGCAGTACTTC.